This T cell receptor (beta chain) was obtained from a study of cytomegalovirus exposure and HLA in healthy donors. Study-wide results and caveats: In vitro checks showed that a few CMV-associated chains really do target CMV antigens. What was likely a sequencing artifact was a cluster of highly shared sequence variants.

Healthy bone marrow donors formed the donor group. PCR involved 60 Vbeta and 13 Jbeta primers. The protocol was immunoSEQ multiplex PCR, while the TCRdb copy is restricted to in-frame clones and leaves out a portion. The data show about 140,000 clones, with approximately 86% seen just once and roughly 0.5% held by the top ten. As to this clone: Its antigen remains unknown.

Sample: PBMCs. This receptor was taken from a woman in her forties in good health and CMV-seronegative.

DNA of the CDR3: TGTGCCAGCAGTTTTATGGCTAGCGGCTCCTACGAGCAGTACTTC. It specifies CASSFMASGSYEQYF. This chain joins TRBV28 and TRBJ2-7; 7 bases fit TRBD2. This CDR3 region has 15 residues. With 3 bases clipped from V and 0 bases from J, the junction kept 5 bases outside the gene matches. Germline V CDR1 and CDR2: MDHEN, SYDVKM.